This record covers a single T cell receptor (beta chain). The CDR3 runs to 14 residues. Germline V CDR1 and CDR2: SGHTA, FQGTGA. Losses at the gene ends were 5 bases for V and 2 bases for J; bases not matched to a gene: 6. In TCRdb, the RT-PCR reads were re-called with MiXCR into one record per CDR3 protein. This repertoire shows about 680,000 distinct CDR3 sequences, around 14% found once; its top ten account for 3.6%. The sequence was collected from a female donor in good health, serving as a healthy control. Sequencing was carried out using memory CD4+ T cells from blood. The rearrangement uses TRBV7-3 and TRBJ2-7; the match to TRBD1 covers 7 bases. CDR3 sequence reads: CASSPRQGPYEQYF. The DNA of the CDR3 is TGTGCCAGCAGCCCAAGACAGGGCCCCTACGAGCAGTACTTC.